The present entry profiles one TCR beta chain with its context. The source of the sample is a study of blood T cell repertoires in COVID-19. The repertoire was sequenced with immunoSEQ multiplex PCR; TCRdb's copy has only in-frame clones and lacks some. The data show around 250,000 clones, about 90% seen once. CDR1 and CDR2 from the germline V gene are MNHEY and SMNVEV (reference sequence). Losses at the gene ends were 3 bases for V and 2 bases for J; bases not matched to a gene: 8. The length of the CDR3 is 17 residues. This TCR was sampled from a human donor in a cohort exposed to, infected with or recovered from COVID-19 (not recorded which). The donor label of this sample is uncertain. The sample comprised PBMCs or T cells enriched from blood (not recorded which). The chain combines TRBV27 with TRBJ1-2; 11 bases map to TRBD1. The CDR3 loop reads CASSFIPGTGGNYGYTF. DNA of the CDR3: TGTGCCAGCAGTTTCATCCCCGGGACAGGGGGAAACTATGGCTACACCTTC.